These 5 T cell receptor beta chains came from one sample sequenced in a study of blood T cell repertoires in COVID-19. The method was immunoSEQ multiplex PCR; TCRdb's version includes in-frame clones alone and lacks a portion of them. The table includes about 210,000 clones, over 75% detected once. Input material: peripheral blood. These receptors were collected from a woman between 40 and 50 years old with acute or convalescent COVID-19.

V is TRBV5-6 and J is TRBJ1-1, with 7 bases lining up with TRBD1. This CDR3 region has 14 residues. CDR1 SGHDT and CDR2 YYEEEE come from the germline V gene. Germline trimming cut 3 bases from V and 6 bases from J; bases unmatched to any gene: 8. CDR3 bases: TGTGCCAGCAGCTGGTGGGACAGCTTCGCTGAAGCTTTCTTT. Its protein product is CASSWWDSFAEAFF. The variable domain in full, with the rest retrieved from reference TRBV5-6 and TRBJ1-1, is DAGVTQSPTHLIKTRGQQVTLRCSPKSGHDTVSWYQQALGQGPQFIFQYYEEEERQRGNFPDRFSGHQFPNYSSELNVNALLLGDSALYLCASSWWDSFAEAFFGQGTRLTVV.

DNA for the CDR3: TGTGCCAGCAGCCCTCCCCCACTAGCGGGGGTTAGCATTCAGTACTTC. Residues: CASSPPPLAGVSIQYF. The V gene is TRBV5-4, the J gene TRBJ2-4; 11 positions agree with TRBD2. The germline CDR1 and CDR2 sequences are SGHNT and YYREEE (reference sequence). There are 16 residues in the CDR3. The V gene end was trimmed by 4 bases and the J gene end by 9 bases; junction bases not matched to a gene: 12.

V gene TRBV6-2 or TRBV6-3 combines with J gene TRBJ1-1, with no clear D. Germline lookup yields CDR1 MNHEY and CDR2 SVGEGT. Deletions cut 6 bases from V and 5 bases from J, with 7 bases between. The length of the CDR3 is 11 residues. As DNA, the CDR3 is TGTGCCAGCAGCGGGCCGACTGAAGCTTTCTTT. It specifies CASSGPTEAFF.

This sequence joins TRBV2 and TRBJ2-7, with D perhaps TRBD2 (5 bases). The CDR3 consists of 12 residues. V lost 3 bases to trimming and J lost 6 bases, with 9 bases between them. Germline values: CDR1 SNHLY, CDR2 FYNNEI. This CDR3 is CASSDIGVEQYV. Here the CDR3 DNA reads TGTGCCAGCAGTGATATCGGGGTCGAGCAGTACGTC.

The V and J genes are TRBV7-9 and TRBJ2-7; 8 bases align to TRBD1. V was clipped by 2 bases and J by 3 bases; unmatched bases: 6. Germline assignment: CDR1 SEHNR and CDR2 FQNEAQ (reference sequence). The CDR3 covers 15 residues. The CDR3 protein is CASSLRQGLGYEQYV. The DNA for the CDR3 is TGTGCCAGCAGCTTAAGACAGGGGTTAGGCTACGAGCAGTACGTC.